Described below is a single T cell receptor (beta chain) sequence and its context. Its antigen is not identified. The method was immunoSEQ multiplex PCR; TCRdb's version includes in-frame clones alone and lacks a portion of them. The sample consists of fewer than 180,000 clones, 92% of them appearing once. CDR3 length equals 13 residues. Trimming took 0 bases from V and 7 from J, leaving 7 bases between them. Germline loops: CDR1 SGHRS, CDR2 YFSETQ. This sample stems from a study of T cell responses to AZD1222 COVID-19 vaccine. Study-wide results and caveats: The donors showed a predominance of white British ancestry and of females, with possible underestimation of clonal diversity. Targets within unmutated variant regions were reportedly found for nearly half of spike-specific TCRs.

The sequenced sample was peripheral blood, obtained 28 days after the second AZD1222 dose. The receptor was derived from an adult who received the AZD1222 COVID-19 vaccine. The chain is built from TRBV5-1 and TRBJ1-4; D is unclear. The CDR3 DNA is TGCGCCAGCAGCTTGGGGATAACTGAAAAACTGTTTTTT. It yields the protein CASSLGITEKLFF.